The 21 T cell receptor beta chains below all came from one sample that was sequenced in a study of T cell repertoires and HLA-DP antigens. The repertoire was sequenced with immunoSEQ multiplex PCR; TCRdb's copy has only in-frame clones and lacks some. The sample lists 90,000 to 130,000 clones; around 92% were seen once. Their antigens remain unidentified. Sequences were obtained from CD4+ T cells from PBMCs. All receptors come from a woman under 30 in good health and CMV-seronegative.

The chain carries TRBV18 and TRBJ2-7, with D unclear. There are 13 residues in the CDR3. Germline V CDR1 and CDR2: KGHSH, LQKENI. V was clipped by 1 base and J by 2 bases, with 6 bases between them. The CDR3 DNA follows: TGTGCCAGCTCACCACGGGCAGCCTACGAGCAGTACGTC. Translated, it gives CASSPRAAYEQYV.

The rearrangement joins TRBV7-9 to TRBJ1-1; D uncertain. The length of the CDR3 is 16 residues. V lost 2 bases to trimming and J lost 7 bases, with 20 bases between them. Germline lookup yields CDR1 SEHNR and CDR2 FQNEAQ (reference sequence). The CDR3 DNA reads as TGTGCCAGCAGCTTAACTCTGGGCTTCCGGTCAGGTGAAGCTTTCTTT. This translates into CASSLTLGFRSGEAFF.

The chain has TRBV11-2 and TRBJ2-4, with D uncertain. The CDR3 runs 17 residues. Germline V gene data show CDR1 as SGHAT and CDR2 as FQNNGV. Trimming pared 0 bases from V and 2 bases from J, leaving 14 bases between. CDR3 bases: TGTGCCAGCAGCTTAGAAGCGAGAGCCGGTTCCAAAAACATTCAGTACTTC. This sequence encodes CASSLEARAGSKNIQYF.

The J gene is TRBJ1-2, the V gene TRBV14, with 10 bases aligning to TRBD1. Germline V gene lookup returns CDR1 SGHDN and CDR2 FVKESK. The CDR3 has 16 amino acids. V shed 4 bases and J 5 bases; nucleotides not matched to a gene: 10. The chain's CDR3 is CASSLQWTGGTYGYTF. The DNA of the CDR3 is TGTGCCAGCAGCCTACAGTGGACAGGGGGTACATATGGCTACACCTTC.

This chain's CDR3 is CASSARPGQGVVFDNQPQHF. Here the CDR3 DNA reads TGTGCCAGTAGTGCCCGACCGGGACAGGGGGTCGTTTTTGACAATCAGCCCCAGCATTTT. The chain combines TRBV19 with TRBJ1-5, with 11 bases aligning to TRBD1. CDR1 LNHDA and CDR2 SQIVND come from the germline V gene (reference sequence). V dropped 5 bases and J dropped 3; count of bases not matched to a gene: 18. The CDR3 is 20 residues long. Complete variable domain (other parts from reference TRBV19 and TRBJ1-5): DGGITQSPKYLFRKEGQNVTLSCEQNLNHDAMYWYRQDPGQGLRLIYYSQIVNDFQKGDIAEGYSVSREKKESFPLTVTSAQKNPTAFYLCASSARPGQGVVFDNQPQHFGDGTRLSIL.

V gene TRBV7-8 combines with J gene TRBJ2-1, with D maybe TRBD2 (5 bases). Deletions cut 6 bases from V and 3 bases from J, with 30 bases between. The CDR3 spans 20 residues. In germline, CDR1 is SGHVS, CDR2 FQNEAQ. This chain's CDR3 is CASRHQTHGPKRGFYNEQFF. The CDR3 DNA is TGTGCCAGCAGACACCAGACCCACGGCCCTAAACGGGGATTCTACAATGAGCAGTTCTTC.

The rearrangement joins TRBV5-4 to TRBJ2-7; D is ambiguous. The germline gives CDR1 SGHNT, CDR2 YYREEE (reference sequence). The CDR3 consists of 14 residues. V lost 2 bases and J 1 base, leaving 10 bases between the germline ends. The CDR3 coding sequence is TGTGCCAGCAGCTTATTGGGCAAATCCTACGAGCAGTACTTC. This encodes CASSLLGKSYEQYF.

The gene calls are TRBV5-4 and TRBJ2-2, with D tentatively TRBD1 or TRBD2 (5 bases each). Germline CDR1 and CDR2: SGHNT and YYREEE (reference sequence). CDR3 size: 16 residues. The V end lost 0 bases, the J end lost 6 bases, and 15 bases lay between the germline ends. The CDR3 protein is CASSLGAGSFAGELFF. CDR3 nucleotides: TGTGCCAGCAGCTTGGGGGCAGGGAGTTTTGCCGGGGAGCTGTTTTTT.

The chain carries TRBV7-6 and TRBJ2-7; a weak D match, TRBD2 (6 bases). Germline assignment: CDR1 SGHVS and CDR2 FNYEAQ. With 4 bases removed from V and 3 bases from J, the gap between germline ends came to 7 bases. The CDR3 consists of 12 residues. CDR3 amino acids: CASSSGDYEQYF. The CDR3 DNA follows: TGTGCCAGCAGCTCGGGAGACTACGAGCAGTACTTC.

The chain combines TRBV2 with TRBJ1-5; perhaps TRBD1 as D (6 bases). The CDR3 consists of 14 residues. V shed 6 bases and J shed 5 bases, with 14 bases lying between them. Looked up from germline, CDR1 is SNHLY and CDR2 is FYNNEI. CDR3 DNA sequence: TGTGCCAGCAGCATTGACAGGAGAGATCAGCCCCAGCATTTT. Translated, it gives CASSIDRRDQPQHF.

The chain carries TRBV19 and TRBJ1-4; 9 nucleotides align to TRBD1. From germline, CDR1 is LNHDA and CDR2 SQIVND (reference sequence). CDR3 length equals 14 residues. The V and J ends lost 1 base and 7 bases, in that order; junction bases with no gene match: 1. This chain's CDR3 is CASSIGTGAEKLFF. The CDR3 nucleotides are TGTGCCAGTAGTATAGGGACAGGGGCTGAAAAACTGTTTTTT.

The V and J genes are TRBV5-6 and TRBJ2-3; D is unresolved. The CDR3 contains 14 residues. The germline V and J ends were trimmed by 4 bases and 6 bases, with 15 bases remaining between them. Germline V lookup: CDR1 SGHDT, CDR2 YYEEEE. This chain's CDR3 is CASSPLSGLDTQYF. The CDR3 DNA follows: TGTGCCAGCAGCCCCCTTTCGGGTCTGGATACGCAGTATTTT.

The rearrangement joins TRBV28 to TRBJ2-1, with D perhaps matching TRBD1 or TRBD2 (5 bases each). Germline values: CDR1 MDHEN, CDR2 SYDVKM. V dropped 6 bases and J dropped 3 bases, with 12 bases sitting between them. This CDR3 spans 14 amino acids. CDR3 in amino acids: CASREGLDYNEQFF. The CDR3 DNA reads TGTGCCAGCAGAGAGGGGCTAGACTACAATGAGCAGTTCTTC.

The chain employs TRBV19 and TRBJ1-2, with D unresolved. The CDR3 totals 15 residues. With 1 base removed from V and 2 bases from J, the gap between germline ends came to 11 bases. Germline lookup yields CDR1 LNHDA and CDR2 SQIVND (reference sequence). The CDR3: CASSIGPGGNYGYTF. The CDR3 DNA reads as TGTGCCAGTAGTATAGGACCTGGAGGGAACTATGGCTACACCTTC. The complete variable domain, with remaining parts taken from reference TRBV19 and TRBJ1-2, reads DGGITQSPKYLFRKEGQNVTLSCEQNLNHDAMYWYRQDPGQGLRLIYYSQIVNDFQKGDIAEGYSVSREKKESFPLTVTSAQKNPTAFYLCASSIGPGGNYGYTFGSGTRLTVV.

The chain uses TRBV5-6 and TRBJ1-1; D is ambiguous. The CDR3 loop spans 16 amino acids. Germline V gives CDR1 SGHDT, CDR2 YYEEEE. Trimming cost V 4 bases and J 1 base, with 17 bases left between them. CDR3 region: CASSHGPRRENTEAFF. CDR3 in DNA: TGTGCCAGCAGCCACGGCCCCAGACGGGAGAACACTGAAGCTTTCTTT.

The rearrangement uses TRBV6-5 and TRBJ1-3, with D maybe TRBD1 (5 bases). The CDR3 is 15 residues long. Germline CDR1 and CDR2: MNHEY and SVGAGI. Trimming took off 6 bases at V and 2 bases at J, with 14 bases between the two ends. CDR3 bases: TGTGCCAGCAGAGCTCCCGGGACGGCTGGAAACACCATATATTTT. Its protein is CASRAPGTAGNTIYF.

CDR3 in amino acids: CASSRDSKNTGELFF. The DNA for the CDR3 is TGCGCCAGCAGCCGGGACTCCAAGAACACCGGGGAGCTGTTTTTT. The J gene is TRBJ2-2, the V gene TRBV5-1; D might be TRBD2 (6 bases). The CDR3 totals 15 residues. The V gene's germline CDR1 is SGHRS and CDR2 YFSETQ. Deletions cut 4 bases from V and 1 base from J, with 11 bases between.

The rearrangement uses TRBV28 and TRBJ2-7, with a tentative D call TRBD1 (6 bases). The CDR3 extends over 12 amino acids. The germline gives CDR1 MDHEN, CDR2 SYDVKM. Trimming took 8 bases from V and 1 from J, leaving 9 bases between them. As DNA, the CDR3 is TGTGCCAGCGCGGACAGATCCTACGAGCAGTACGTC. Amino acids: CASADRSYEQYV.

This chain connects TRBV7-3 to TRBJ2-3; D remains unclear. Germline assignment: CDR1 SGHTA and CDR2 FQGTGA. V was trimmed by 2 bases and J by 3 bases, leaving 6 bases between them. CDR3 length: 13 amino acids. The CDR3 here is CASSLVGTDTQYF. The CDR3 DNA reads TGTGCCAGCAGCTTAGTGGGGACAGATACGCAGTATTTT. Variable domain in full (rest from reference TRBV7-3 and TRBJ2-3): GAGVSQTPSNKVTEKGKYVELRCDPISGHTALYWYRQSLGQGPEFLIYFQGTGAADDSGLPNDRFFAVRPEGSVSTLKIQRTERGDSAVYLCASSLVGTDTQYFGPGTRLTVL.

V is TRBV28 and J is TRBJ1-5; no reliable D call. Trimming removed 3 bases from V and 6 bases from J, with 6 bases in between. The germline V gene has CDR1 MDHEN and CDR2 SYDVKM. This CDR3 spans 12 amino acids. The CDR3 DNA is TGTGCCAGCAGTTTCCCGGGTCAGCCCCAGCATTTT. Translated, it gives CASSFPGQPQHF.

This clone occurred once. The rearrangement uses TRBV29-1 and TRBJ2-2; D is unresolved. This CDR3 is built from 14 residues. With 7 bases removed from V and 5 bases from J, the gap between germline ends came to 17 bases. CDR1 and CDR2 from the germline V gene are SQVTM and ANQGSEA. CDR3 nucleotides: TGCAGCGCAACGGGTCTTCGAATGACCGGGGAGCTGTTTTTT. Its protein product is CSATGLRMTGELFF.